What follows describes a single T cell receptor (beta chain). The study counted Cohort 3 donors as recovered given two negative PCRs, clearance, or symptom resolution. The entry originates in a study of blood T cell repertoires in COVID-19. Study as a whole: Some COVID-19 samples were acute and others convalescent; all came from the United States, Italy and Spain.

V was clipped by 1 base and J by 5 bases, with 11 bases between them. The CDR3 contains 14 residues. Germline-derived CDR1 and CDR2 are MNHNS and SASEGT. Authors' processing steps: Cell counts per sample came from amplifying reference gene primers. The data were produced by immunoSEQ multiplex PCR, yet TCRdb's version contains in-frame clones alone and is incomplete. The V and J calls and clone size are taken from that table; D and trimming were inferred from the DNA. The profile shows roughly 300,000 clones, around 87% of them singletons. The chain links TRBV6-1 to TRBJ2-5; the D gene is possibly TRBD2 (6 bases). What was sequenced was PBMCs or T cells enriched from blood (not recorded which). The TCR originated in a woman younger than 45 who had recovered from COVID-19. CDR3 DNA sequence: TGTGCCAGCAGTGAAGATTCAGGGAGGGAGACCCAGTACTTC. Its translation is CASSEDSGRETQYF.